This section outlines one T cell receptor (beta chain) sequence together with its context. What it recognizes is unknown. The CDR3 is 15 amino acids. Germline loops: CDR1 WSHSY, CDR2 SAAADI. The germline V and J ends were trimmed by 6 bases and 7 bases, with 21 bases remaining between them. Treatment defined: roughly nine-day PBMC culture with coronavirus spike peptide pools or control peptides (ViraFEST assay). At the Johns Hopkins FTIC core, DNA taken from cultured CD4+ T cells was sequenced by way of the Oncomine TCR Beta short-read assay. TCRdb passed the PCR reads through MiXCR, listing each CDR3 protein once. Of fewer than 25,000 distinct CDR3 sequences in the sample, about 44% are singletons; the top ten hold 5% to 6.5%. These data come from a study of vaccination and CD4 T cells after COVID-19.

The sample consisted of CD4+ T cells from blood, cultured in vitro. The chain combines TRBV10-2 with TRBJ2-5, with D tentatively TRBD1 (6 bases). The TCR comes from a human donor who had recovered from COVID-19. This CDR3 reads CASRSRGSGEGTQYF. In DNA form, the CDR3 reads TGCGCCAGCAGGTCGAGGGGGTCCGGAGAGGGGACCCAGTACTTC.